The rows below give T cell receptor beta chains drawn from one sample of a study of ipilimumab plus nivolumab after autologous stem cell transplantation. Assay: immunoSEQ multiplex PCR; the TCRdb copy retains only in-frame clones and omits some. This table has 9,400 or so clones, around two thirds appearing once. Sequencing was performed on PBMCs, taken in a trial of ipilimumab plus nivolumab as post-transplant consolidation. These receptor sequences come from a female donor with multiple myeloma. CDR3s include the opening cysteine and the closing phenylalanine or tryptophan.

length | V | CDR3
13 | TRBV28 | CASKESGYNEQFF
15 | TRBV27 | CASSLRGARAGELFF
11 | TRBV20-1 | CSELGQETQYF
19 | TRBV19 | CASSIDEGWGPSSYNEQFF
15 | TRBV19 | CASSIIVAGTDTQYF
17 | TRBV5-4 | CASSPGTGWGSGNTIYF
12 | TRBV19 | CASSIGFTEAFF
11 | TRBV14 | CASSRGPEAFF
15 | TRBV2 | CASRGRESSGNTIYF
17 | TRBV7-3 | CASSLSPGGIGYNEQFF
16 | TRBV7-8 | CASSSDRRWTNTEAFF
15 | TRBV6-6 | CASSSGGQGYQPQHF
14 | TRBV11-1 | CASSTSGGPYEQYF
15 | TRBV5-1 | CASSLPSGSTDTQYF
14 | TRBV28 | CASKTGQGFDEQYF
13 | TRBV5-1 | CASSLAANTEAFF
18 | TRBV4-2 | CASSPTVVAGIDSGEQYF
15 | TRBV7-7 | CASSLGQGAYNEQFF
13 | TRBV7-9 | CASSQQGVYEQYF
16 | TRBV27 | CASSSNMGGFNQPQHF
14 | TRBV11-1 | CASSLGGLLYGYTF
14 | TRBV2 | CASRAGSTWYGYTF
12 | TRBV27 | CASSFPTGEQYF
15 | TRBV6-6 | CASRGTSGRAGEQFF
12 | TRBV27 | CASSSTFYEQYF
13 | TRBV19 | CASSVTMEYEQYF
16 | TRBV30 | CAWSYAGEFSGNTIYF
15 | TRBV28 | CASSRGTLFNQPQHF
13 | TRBV27 | CASSSASTDTQYF
15 | TRBV7-3 | CASSLTMGTADTQYF
14 | TRBV10-3 | CAISDRTGRTEAFF
16 | TRBV9 | CASSPARSSSTDTQYF
14 | TRBV5-3 | CASSPQGVSYEQYF
13 | TRBV27 | CASSLWTTDTQYF
13 | TRBV2 | CASSEVGRDEQYF
17 | TRBV5-1 | CASSLAGLAGGFSEQFF
15 | TRBV28 | CASSPTELYNSPLHF
16 | TRBV6-4 | CASSEPTGTGLRKLFF
11 | TRBV29-1 | CSVERGYGYTF
14 | TRBV28 | CASSFEGVPNTIYF
15 | TRBV7-2 | CASSALRGSYNEQFF
13 | TRBV5-4 | CASSLFIGRQAFF
12 | TRBV6-1 | CASSNWGNEQFF
11 | TRBV7-8 | CASSLMGEQFF
14 | TRBV7-8 | CASSGQGTSYEQYF
14 | TRBV2 | CASSASRSVGELFF
14 | TRBV6-1 | CASTGQVTNYEQYF